This TCR beta chain was recovered during a study of shared clonotypes between healthy human individuals. CDR3 length: 13 amino acids. Trimming stripped 2 bases from V and 4 bases from J, with 8 bases between. The germline V gene has CDR1 MNHEY and CDR2 SMNVEV (reference sequence). On this clone itself: This same CDR3 is encoded by further DNA sequences in the sample.

Naivety among CD8 cells was defined by CD45RO negativity and positive CCR7 selection, thereby excluding terminally differentiated effector memory CD45RA+ cells. Measured with immunoSEQ multiplex PCR; TCRdb has only the in-frame clones, and not every one. The sample lists around 2,000,000 clones; approximately 94% were seen once. This chain connects TRBV27 to TRBJ1-2, with a possible D match to TRBD1 (5 bases). Sequencing was done on a sample of naive CD8+ T cells sorted from blood. This receptor was taken from a young man in good health. CDR3: CASSLPGGYGYTF. CDR3 DNA: TGTGCCAGCAGTTTACCCGGGGGCTATGGCTACACCTTC.